The 15 T cell receptor beta chains reported below all come from one sample, sequenced in a study of OX40 agonist ivuxolimab in advanced cancers. The assay was immunoSEQ multiplex PCR, and TCRdb's table has in-frame clones only and misses some. The sample includes approximately 120,000 clones, around 93% of them seen just once. The sequencing used CD4+ or CD8+ T cells sorted from blood, collected in a trial of the OX40 agonist ivuxolimab. Every receptor here comes from an adult with an advanced solid tumor such as melanoma, head and neck, liver or kidney cancer.

This chain links TRBV28 with TRBJ1-1, with no clear D. V was trimmed by 5 bases and J by 3 bases, leaving 13 bases between them. Germline CDR1 and CDR2: MDHEN and SYDVKM. The CDR3 extends over 14 amino acids. The CDR3 protein is CASSPLIRHTEAFF. Here the CDR3 DNA reads TGTGCCAGCAGTCCGCTTATACGACACACTGAAGCTTTCTTT.

The chain carries TRBV6-5 and TRBJ2-7; TRBD1 aligns across 9 bases. CDR1 is MNHEY, CDR2 SVGAGI, per germline. The CDR3 contains 12 residues. Trimming at V came to 6 bases and at J to 6 bases, leaving 3 bases not matched to a gene. The CDR3 reads CASRPTGGEQYF. Written as DNA, the CDR3 is TGTGCCAGCAGACCGACAGGGGGCGAGCAGTACTTC.

This chain links TRBV15 with TRBJ1-1; D call uncertain. This CDR3 is built from 12 residues. Germline lookup yields CDR1 LNHNV and CDR2 YYDKDF (reference sequence). V was cut by 0 bases and J by 8 bases, with 7 bases left in between. The CDR3 sequence: CATSRDLREAFF. DNA for the CDR3: TGTGCCACCAGCAGAGATTTAAGGGAAGCTTTCTTT.

V and J are TRBV9 and TRBJ1-3; TRBD1 might be the D (5 bases). The V gene's germline CDR1 is SGDLS and CDR2 YYNGEE. The CDR3 is made up of 13 amino acids. The ends were cut back, 6 bases at V and 4 bases at J, with 11 bases in the middle. The CDR3 loop reads CASNRQSGNTIYF. CDR3 coding DNA: TGTGCCAGCAACCGACAGTCCGGAAACACCATATATTTT.

This clone was seen more than once but under ten times. The chain carries TRBV7-9 and TRBJ2-3, with 14 bases aligning to TRBD2. The CDR3 runs to 18 residues. Germline assignment: CDR1 SEHNR and CDR2 FQNEAQ (reference sequence). The trim removed 4 bases at V and 3 bases at J, leaving 9 bases unmatched. This chain's CDR3 is CASSSRLAGGKRTDTQYF. As DNA, the CDR3 is TGTGCCAGCAGCTCAAGACTAGCGGGAGGGAAGAGAACAGATACGCAGTATTTT. Filled out from reference TRBV7-9 and TRBJ2-3, the complete variable domain reads DTGVSQNPRHKITKRGQNVTFRCDPISEHNRLYWYRQTLGQGPEFLTYFQNEAQLEKSRLLSDRFSAERPKGSFSTLEIQRTEQGDSAMYLCASSSRLAGGKRTDTQYFGPGTRLTVL.

This rearrangement joins TRBV25-1 to TRBJ1-1; TRBD1 matches 8 bases. The germline V gene encodes CDR1 MGHDK and CDR2 SYGVNS. V was clipped by 1 base and J by 10 bases; unmatched bases: 11. The CDR3 loop spans 15 amino acids. CDR3 coding DNA: TGTGCCAGCAGTGAATTCGCGGGACAGGCCGTCGGAGCTTTCTTT. Translation gives CASSEFAGQAVGAFF.

CDR3 residues: CASSSREAGADTQYF. Here the CDR3 DNA reads TGTGCCAGCAGCTCGCGAGAGGCGGGAGCAGATACGCAGTATTTT. The chain joins TRBV5-8 to TRBJ2-3; TRBD2 aligns across 7 bases. This CDR3 is 15 amino acids long. CDR1 is SGHTS, CDR2 YDEGEE, per germline. Trimming cost V 3 bases and J 4 bases; bases outside gene matches: 8.

This clone has a single count. The chain is built from TRBV30 and TRBJ1-1; TRBD1 might be the D (5 bases). Germline V gene data show CDR1 as GTSNPN and CDR2 as SVGIG (reference sequence). V was clipped by 4 bases and J by 4 bases, with 19 bases between them. This CDR3 has 15 amino acids. For the CDR3, the DNA is TGTGCCTGGACCGGAGGGGCAGCGGCGGGCACTGAAGCTTTCTTT. Encoded protein: CAWTGGAAAGTEAFF. The full variable domain, with the rest looked up from reference TRBV30 and TRBJ1-1, is SQTIHQWPATLVQPVGSPLSLECTVEGTSNPNLYWYRQAAGRGLQLLFYSVGIGQISSEVPQNLSASRPQDRQFILSSKKLLLSDSGFYLCAWTGGAAAGTEAFFGQGTRLTVV.

V and J are TRBV14 and TRBJ2-7; D call uncertain. The germline V and J ends were trimmed by 4 bases and 3 bases, with 13 bases remaining between them. The CDR3 runs 14 residues. Per the germline V gene, CDR1 is SGHDN and CDR2 is FVKESK. CDR3 sequence (DNA): TGTGCCAGCAGCCCCTACCCGGGCGTCTACGAGCAGTACTTC. It is translated as CASSPYPGVYEQYF.

V and J are TRBV12-5 and TRBJ1-1; no definite D call. The CDR3 has 16 residues. V lost 5 bases and J lost 5, with 21 bases in between. CDR1 LGHNT and CDR2 FRNRAP come from the germline V gene. The CDR3 region has the DNA TGTGCTAGTGGTCCCCGATTCTCCGGGCCGGGGACTGAAGCTTTCTTT. Protein product: CASGPRFSGPGTEAFF.

The V call is TRBV7-9, the J call TRBJ2-5; D may be TRBD2 (6 bases). V lost 5 bases to trimming and J lost 3 bases, with 13 bases between them. In germline, CDR1 is SEHNR, CDR2 FQNEAQ (reference sequence). The CDR3 covers 14 residues. CDR3 region: CASSPYSGEETQYF. CDR3 DNA: TGTGCCAGCAGCCCATACTCGGGAGAAGAGACCCAGTACTTC.

This clone has a handful of counts. CDR3 DNA: TGTGCCAGCAGCCGGGACTACATCTACGAGCAGTACTTC. Translated, it gives CASSRDYIYEQYF. The V call is TRBV7-9, the J call TRBJ2-7, with 7 bases fitting TRBD2. V trimming: 5 bases; J trimming: 3 bases; junction bases outside the gene matches: 4. CDR3 length equals 13 residues. Germline V lookup: CDR1 SEHNR, CDR2 FQNEAQ (reference sequence).

The CDR3 nucleotides are TGCGCCAGCAGCTCTATACCGACTAGCGGGAGGGACAATGAGCAGTTCTTC. Translated, it gives CASSSIPTSGRDNEQFF. The chain uses TRBV5-1 and TRBJ2-1; 14 bases are a match to TRBD2. CDR1 is SGHRS and CDR2 is YFSETQ in the germline V gene. The V and J ends lost 3 bases and 5 bases, in that order; junction bases with no gene match: 7. The CDR3 extends over 17 amino acids.

The chain links TRBV28 to TRBJ2-7, with a possible D match to TRBD2 (6 bases). The CDR3 is 18 amino acids. The germline CDR1 and CDR2 sequences are MDHEN and SYDVKM. V was pared by 0 bases and J by 0 bases, with 18 bases between. The CDR3 is CASSLWGGGGLSSYEQYF. CDR3 nucleotides: TGTGCCAGCAGTTTATGGGGGGGAGGCGGGCTCAGCTCCTACGAGCAGTACTTC.

J is TRBJ1-1 and V is TRBV7-8; TRBD1 matches at 9 bases. This CDR3 contains 18 residues. Germline V gene data show CDR1 as SGHVS and CDR2 as FQNEAQ. Germline trimming cut 2 bases from V and 11 bases from J; bases unmatched to any gene: 21. The CDR3 reads CASSLFVSTGTGSPRAFF. CDR3 DNA: TGTGCCAGCAGCTTATTTGTGTCGACCGGGACAGGGAGCCCAAGGGCTTTCTTT.